The clone carrying this T cell receptor (beta chain) was counted a few times. The data were taken from a study of early T cells in non-severe SARS-CoV-2 infection. In the study overall: Sequencing was performed on bulk RNA from unsorted whole blood, leaving chains unpaired.

One entry per CDR3 protein results from TCRdb running MiXCR on the 5' RACE reads. In the table there are tens of thousands of distinct CDR3 sequences, more than 12% of which are singletons. The clonotype was recovered from an adult who was a healthcare worker with PCR-confirmed SARS-CoV-2 infection or an uninfected control (not recorded which). Sequencing was performed on whole blood, taken at baseline.

DNA of the CDR3: TGTGCCAGCAGCCCCCAGGGTACCGAGCAGTACTTC. Translation: CASSPQGTEQYF. This chain joins TRBV7-6 and TRBJ2-7; TRBD1 might be the D (5 bases). Looked up from germline, CDR1 is SGHVS and CDR2 is FNYEAQ. V was trimmed by 5 bases and J by 6 bases, leaving 11 bases between them. The CDR3 totals 12 residues.